A single sample gave rise to the 26 T cell receptor beta chains below, sequenced in a study of metastatic and nonmetastatic thyroid tumors. All patients were treatment-naive before thyroid surgery. TCRdb ran MiXCR on the PCR reads. The sample shows tens of thousands of clones, 25% to 30% of them seen only once. Sequenced sample: blood. All receptors come from a female donor with papillary thyroid cancer or a benign thyroid nodule (not recorded which). Some clones in this sample may be carry-over from other donors' samples.

With respect to this clone: In this CDR3 the conserved last residue, phenylalanine or tryptophan, is missing, so a read error is likely. The V and J genes are TRBV6-1 and TRBJ2-1; D is undetermined. V was clipped by 6 bases and J by 4 bases, with 13 bases between them. The CDR3 is 14 amino acids. Germline V gene data show CDR1 as MNHNS and CDR2 as SASEGT. CDR3 DNA: TGTGCCAGCAGCGGCCGACCGCTATACAATGAGCAGTTCTAC. Amino acids: CASSGRPLYNEQFY.

The chain joins TRBV7-2 to TRBJ2-7; possibly TRBD1 for D (5 bases). The germline gives CDR1 SGHTA, CDR2 FQGNSA. The CDR3 loop spans 11 amino acids. V was pared by 7 bases and J by 7 bases, with 11 bases between. Written as DNA, the CDR3 is TGTGCCAGCATGTTAACAGGTGAGCAGTACTTC. This translates into CASMLTGEQYF.

With regard to this clone: One junction end disagrees with the germline gene, perhaps due to a read error. The rearrangement uses TRBV20-1 and TRBJ1-5; D possibly corresponds to TRBD1 (5 bases). Germline CDR1 and CDR2: DFQATT and SNEGSKA (reference sequence). This CDR3 spans 14 amino acids. In nucleotides, the CDR3 is TGCACTGCTAGAGGAGGGCAGGGCGATCAGCCACAGCATTTT. It encodes CTARGGQGDQPQHF.

This clone was seen repeatedly, ten times or more. The chain uses TRBV24-1 and TRBJ2-3; 7 nucleotides match TRBD1. The CDR3 covers 13 residues. CDR1 and CDR2 from the germline V gene are KGHDR and SFDVKD. V dropped 9 bases and J dropped 8; count of bases not matched to a gene: 10. The CDR3 protein is CATEGAVEGTQYF. In DNA, the CDR3 is TGTGCCACCGAGGGGGCGGTTGAAGGTACGCAGTATTTT.

This clone was recorded at least ten times. One end of the junction varies from germline; a read error may be responsible. The CDR3 spells CATSDRQGSDAIF. The CDR3 region has the DNA TGTGCCACCAGTGATCGACAGGGGTCTGACGCAATCTTC. The chain couples TRBV24-1 to TRBJ2-1; 8 bases agree with TRBD1. CDR1 and CDR2 from the germline V gene are KGHDR and SFDVKD. The CDR3 runs 13 residues.

This clone was counted at least ten times. The chain uses TRBV7-2 and TRBJ2-4; D unresolved. Trimming cost V 5 bases and J 4 bases, with 12 bases left between them. Germline lookup yields CDR1 SGHTA and CDR2 FQGNSA. The CDR3 spans 14 residues. CDR3 region: CASSPDPGKNIQYF. Here the CDR3 DNA reads TGTGCCAGCAGCCCTGACCCTGGAAAAAACATTCAGTACTTC.

V and J are TRBV2 and TRBJ2-3; 13 positions match TRBD2. Germline V gene data show CDR1 as SNHLY and CDR2 as FYNNEI. J was trimmed by 6 bases and V by 8 bases; bases with no gene match: 8. The CDR3 covers 15 residues. The CDR3 loop reads CASGGLAGPEDTQYF. As DNA, the CDR3 is TGTGCCAGCGGGGGACTAGCGGGACCTGAGGATACGCAGTATTTT.

This clone was recorded at least ten times. This chain connects TRBV27 to TRBJ2-1; TRBD1 matches 9 bases. The CDR3 has 13 amino acids. Unmatched junction bases numbered 0, after V lost 4 bases and J lost 5 bases. The germline V gene encodes CDR1 MNHEY and CDR2 SMNVEV (reference sequence). CDR3 sequence reads: CASSWDRDNEQFF. CDR3 coding DNA: TGTGCCAGCAGTTGGGACAGGGACAATGAGCAGTTCTTC.

The chain employs TRBV9 and TRBJ2-6, with 7 bases identical to TRBD1. Germline V CDR1 and CDR2: SGDLS, YYNGEE. The CDR3 totals 17 residues. The ends lost 3 bases at V and 2 bases at J; junction bases unmatched: 8. CDR3 nucleotides: TGTGCCAGCAGCGCCAGAGAGGGGGCAACTGGGGCCAACGTCCTGACTTTC. Translated: CASSAREGATGANVLTF.

This clone was recorded a few times. The chain combines TRBV6-6 with TRBJ2-7, with 7 bases lining up with TRBD1. This CDR3 comprises 15 residues. V shed 2 bases and J 2 bases; nucleotides not matched to a gene: 6. The V gene's germline CDR1 is MNHNY and CDR2 SVGAGI (reference sequence). The CDR3: CASSYTTTGTYEQYF. In nucleotides, the CDR3 is TGTGCCAGCAGTTACACTACGACAGGGACCTACGAGCAGTACTTC.

This sequence joins TRBV11-2 and TRBJ1-1; D is undetermined. The CDR3 runs to 16 residues. The germline V and J ends were trimmed by 1 base and 7 bases, with 19 bases remaining between them. Germline V CDR1 and CDR2: SGHAT, FQNNGV. The CDR3 DNA sequence: TGTGCCAGCAGCTTAGTATGGAGTGTTTCGAAGGTTGAAGCTTTCTTT. Translation: CASSLVWSVSKVEAFF.

This clone has at least ten counts. The rearrangement joins TRBV27 to TRBJ1-1, with 9 positions matching TRBD1. Trimming cost V 5 bases and J 8 bases; bases outside gene matches: 9. Per the germline V gene, CDR1 is MNHEY and CDR2 is SMNVEV (reference sequence). The CDR3 length is 14 residues. The chain's CDR3 is CASSPRTGAKEAFF. The DNA for the CDR3 is TGTGCCAGCAGTCCCCGGACAGGGGCCAAAGAAGCTTTCTTT.

There are a few counts of this clone. The chain joins TRBV2 to TRBJ2-6; 7 bases match TRBD1. Germline V lookup: CDR1 SNHLY, CDR2 FYNNEI. V lost 7 bases and J lost 2; bases outside the gene matches: 5. The CDR3 sequence is 15 residues long. CDR3 bases: TGTGCCAGCACCACCCAGGGGGCTGGGGCCAACGTCCTGACTTTC. Its protein product is CASTTQGAGANVLTF.

Comments on this clone: The junction differs from germline at one of its ends, possibly a read error. The V gene is TRBV3-1, the J gene TRBJ2-3; tentatively, D is TRBD1 or TRBD2 (6 bases each). This CDR3 spans 15 amino acids. The germline CDR1 and CDR2 sequences are LGHDT and YNNKEL (reference sequence). CDR3 sequence reads: CASSQRGAGTDTHYF. CDR3 nucleotides: TGTGCCAGCAGCCAAAGGGGGGCGGGCACAGATACGCATTATTTT.

Regarding this clone: Given the absence of the conserved phenylalanine or tryptophan at the CDR3 end, a read error is likely. The DNA is omitted, as the CDR3 cannot be located on it reliably, and the CDR3 follows TCRdb's listing. V and J are TRBV14 and TRBJ1-6. CDR1 and CDR2 from the germline V gene are SGHDN and FVKESK. Both ends counted, the CDR3 spans 13 residues. This CDR3 reads CASSLAGNSPIHY.

This clone was counted at least ten times. The junction departs from the called germline gene at one end, perhaps through a read error. Other DNA sequences in the sample encode the same CDR3. The CDR3 spells CASSQEGITEAFF. In DNA, the CDR3 is TGTGCCAGCAGCCAAGAGGGGATCACTGAGGCTTTCTTT. The V and J genes are TRBV16 and TRBJ1-1; TRBD1 is a possible D gene (5 bases). Germline V CDR1 and CDR2: KGHSY, FQNENV. This CDR3 has 13 amino acids.

CDR3 residues: CASSVGTREETQYF. CDR3 nucleotides: TGTGCCAGCAGCGTTGGGACACGAGAAGAGACCCAGTACTTC. The chain carries TRBV9 and TRBJ2-5, with D possibly being TRBD1 (6 bases). Trimming pared 2 bases from V and 3 bases from J, leaving 11 bases between. CDR3 length equals 14 residues. Germline V gives CDR1 SGDLS, CDR2 YYNGEE.

This clone has only a few counts. Germline is not matched at one junction end, which may reflect a read error. This chain joins TRBV12-3 or TRBV12-4 and TRBJ2-2, with a tentative D call TRBD2 (5 bases). This CDR3 region has 16 residues. The CDR3 sequence: CASSFYQVGNTGDLFF. The DNA of the CDR3 is TGTGCCAGCAGTTTTTATCAGGTGGGTAACACCGGGGATCTGTTTTTT.

J is TRBJ2-5 and V is TRBV11-2; D is unresolved. CDR1 SGHAT and CDR2 FQNNGV come from the germline V gene. V dropped 8 bases and J dropped 1 base, with 2 bases sitting between them. The CDR3 covers 10 residues. The DNA for the CDR3 is TGTGCCAGCGGCCAAGAGACCCAGTACTTC. It encodes CASGQETQYF.

There are many counts of this clone. The J gene is TRBJ2-5, the V gene TRBV3-1; 12 bases are a match to TRBD1. Germline-derived CDR1 and CDR2 are LGHDT and YNNKEL (reference sequence). The CDR3 has 15 amino acids. J lost 6 bases, V lost 0 bases, and 2 bases had no gene match. The CDR3 is CASSQDGTGGQTQYF. The DNA for the CDR3 is TGTGCCAGCAGCCAAGATGGGACAGGGGGCCAGACCCAGTACTTC.

This clone appeared many times. The chain joins TRBV4-1 to TRBJ2-5, with TRBD1 identical over 8 bases. In germline, CDR1 is MGHRA, CDR2 YSYEKL. The CDR3 extends over 15 amino acids. With 4 bases clipped from V and 5 bases from J, the junction kept 9 bases outside the gene matches. The CDR3: CASSLSQGAGETQYF. The CDR3 DNA sequence: TGCGCCAGCAGCCTCAGCCAGGGGGCCGGCGAGACCCAGTACTTC.

Turning to this clone: Because it lacks the conserved phenylalanine or tryptophan at the end, this CDR3 is likely a read error. No DNA is shown, since the ends of the CDR3 on it are uncertain; the CDR3 is the one TCRdb lists. This chain joins TRBV6-5 and TRBJ1-1. Termini included, the CDR3 measures 13 amino acids. CDR1 is MNHEY and CDR2 is SVGAGI in the germline V gene. CDR3: CASSSGPEVEPFL.

This clone turned up a few times. Other DNA sequences in the same sample also yield this CDR3. V gene TRBV19 combines with J gene TRBJ2-7, with D tentatively TRBD2 (5 bases). The CDR3 runs 13 residues. V was cut by 3 bases and J by 4 bases, with 10 bases left in between. CDR1 is LNHDA, CDR2 SQIVND, per germline (reference sequence). CDR3 DNA sequence: TGTGCCAGTAGTATCCGGGATGGATACGAGCAGTACTTC. It translates to CASSIRDGYEQYF.

Many counts were recorded for this clone. A read error may be the cause here, since a much bigger clone is one base away. This CDR3 is also generated by other DNA sequences in the sample. This chain uses TRBV6-1 with TRBJ1-2, with D unresolved. This CDR3 is built from 11 residues. V shed 3 bases and J shed 14 bases, with 13 bases lying between them. Germline lookup yields CDR1 MNHNS and CDR2 SASEGT. The CDR3 protein is CASSEGGGPTF. In nucleotides, the CDR3 is TGTGCCAGCAGTGAGGGCGGCGGGCCTACCTTC.

This clone was seen many times. The chain has TRBV2 and TRBJ2-7; maybe TRBD2 (5 bases). CDR1 is SNHLY, CDR2 FYNNEI, per germline. This CDR3 spans 13 amino acids. V was pared by 6 bases and J by 0 bases, with 9 bases between. The CDR3 DNA is TGTGCCAGCAGCGTTACTAGCTCCTACGAGCAGTACTTC. It yields the protein CASSVTSSYEQYF.

The rearrangement links TRBV11-2 to TRBJ2-1, with D perhaps matching TRBD2 (7 bases). The CDR3 is made up of 13 amino acids. The germline gives CDR1 SGHAT, CDR2 FQNNGV. V dropped 1 base and J dropped 11 bases, with 12 bases sitting between them. CDR3 in amino acids: CASSLVGGGQQFF. The DNA of the CDR3 is TGTGCCAGCAGCTTAGTGGGAGGGGGGCAGCAGTTCTTC.